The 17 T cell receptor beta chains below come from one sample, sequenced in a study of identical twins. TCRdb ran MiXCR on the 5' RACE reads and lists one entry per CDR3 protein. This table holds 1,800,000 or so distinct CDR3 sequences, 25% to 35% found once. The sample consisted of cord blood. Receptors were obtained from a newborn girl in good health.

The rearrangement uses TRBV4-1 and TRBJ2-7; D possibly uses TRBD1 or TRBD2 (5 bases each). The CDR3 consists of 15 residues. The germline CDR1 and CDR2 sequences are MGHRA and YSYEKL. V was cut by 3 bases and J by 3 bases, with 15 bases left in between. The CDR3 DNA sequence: TGCGCCAGCAGCCACCCAGCAGGGAGAATCTACGAGCAGTACTTC. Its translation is CASSHPAGRIYEQYF.

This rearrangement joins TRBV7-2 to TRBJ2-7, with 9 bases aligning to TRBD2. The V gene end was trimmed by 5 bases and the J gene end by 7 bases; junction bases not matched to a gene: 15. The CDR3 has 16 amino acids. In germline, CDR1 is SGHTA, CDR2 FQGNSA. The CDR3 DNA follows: TGTGCCAGCAGCGTACAGGGACTAGCCCTCTACAATGAGCAGTACTTC. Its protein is CASSVQGLALYNEQYF.

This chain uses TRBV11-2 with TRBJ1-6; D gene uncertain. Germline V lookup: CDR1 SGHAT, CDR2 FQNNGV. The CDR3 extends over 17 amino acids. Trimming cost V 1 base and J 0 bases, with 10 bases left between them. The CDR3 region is CASSLAGHGSYNSPLHF. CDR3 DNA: TGTGCCAGCAGCTTAGCAGGCCATGGCTCCTATAATTCACCCCTCCACTTT.

The CDR3 spells CASSSYLAGVGETQYF. The CDR3 nucleotides are TGCGCCAGCAGCTCCTATTTAGCGGGAGTTGGGGAGACCCAGTACTTC. The gene calls are TRBV5-1 and TRBJ2-7; the match to TRBD2 covers 9 bases. The end of the DNA fits TRBJ2-5 better, so the J call may be wrong. The germline CDR1 and CDR2 sequences are SGHRS and YFSETQ. The length of the CDR3 is 16 residues.

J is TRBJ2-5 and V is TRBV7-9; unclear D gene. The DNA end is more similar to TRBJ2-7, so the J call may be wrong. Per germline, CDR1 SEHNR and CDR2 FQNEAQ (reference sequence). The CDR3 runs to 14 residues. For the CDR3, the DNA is TGTGCCAGCAGCTTAGTCACAGTTAACTACGAGCAGTACTTC. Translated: CASSLVTVNYEQYF.

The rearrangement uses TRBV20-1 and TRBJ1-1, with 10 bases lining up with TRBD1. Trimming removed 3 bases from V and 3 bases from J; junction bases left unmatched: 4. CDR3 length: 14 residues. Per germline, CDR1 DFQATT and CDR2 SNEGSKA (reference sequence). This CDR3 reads CSASAGTGDTEAFF. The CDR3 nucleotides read TGCAGTGCTAGTGCCGGGACAGGGGACACTGAAGCTTTCTTT.

The CDR3 region has the DNA TGCGCCAGCAGCCAAGGGACAGGGAGTGTAGCCTACTATGGCTACACCTTC. Its translation is CASSQGTGSVAYYGYTF. The chain carries TRBV4-1 and TRBJ1-2; 8 bases align to TRBD1. V shed 1 base, J shed 3 bases, and the junction held 10 bases outside the gene matches. Germline V lookup: CDR1 MGHRA, CDR2 YSYEKL. CDR3 length: 17 residues.

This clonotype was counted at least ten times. DNA for the CDR3: TGTGCCAGCAGTTTAAGCGGGAGGGCCGGCGACGAGCAGTACTTC. It codes for CASSLSGRAGDEQYF. This sequence joins TRBV12-3 or TRBV12-4 and TRBJ2-7; 10 bases align to TRBD2. This CDR3 has 15 residues. With V trimmed by 2 bases and J by 5 bases, 6 bases remained unmatched.

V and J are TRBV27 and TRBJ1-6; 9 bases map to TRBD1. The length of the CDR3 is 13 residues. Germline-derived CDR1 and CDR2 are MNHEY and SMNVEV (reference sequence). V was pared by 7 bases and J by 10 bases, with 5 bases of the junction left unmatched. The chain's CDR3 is CASKRQGGSPLHF. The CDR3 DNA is TGTGCCAGCAAGAGACAGGGGGGATCACCCCTCCACTTT.

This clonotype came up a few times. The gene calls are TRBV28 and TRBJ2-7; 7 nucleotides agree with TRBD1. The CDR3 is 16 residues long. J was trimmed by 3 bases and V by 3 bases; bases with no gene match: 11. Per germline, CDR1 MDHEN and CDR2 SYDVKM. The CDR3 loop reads CASSFLLGTVLYEQYF. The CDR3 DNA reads TGTGCCAGCAGTTTTCTATTAGGGACAGTCCTCTACGAGCAGTACTTC.

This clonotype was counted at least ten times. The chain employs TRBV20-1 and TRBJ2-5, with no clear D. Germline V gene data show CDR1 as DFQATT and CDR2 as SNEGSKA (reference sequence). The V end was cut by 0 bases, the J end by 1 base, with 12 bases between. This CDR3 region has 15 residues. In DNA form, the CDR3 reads TGCAGTGCTAGAGATCGGGCTAGTCCCCAAGAGACCCAGTACTTC. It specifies CSARDRASPQETQYF.

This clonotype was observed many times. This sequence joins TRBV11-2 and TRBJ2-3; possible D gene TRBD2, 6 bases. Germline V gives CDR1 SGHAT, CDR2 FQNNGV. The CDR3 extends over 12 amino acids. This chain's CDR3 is CASSREADTQYF. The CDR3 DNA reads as TGTGCAAGTTCTAGGGAGGCAGATACGCAGTATTTT. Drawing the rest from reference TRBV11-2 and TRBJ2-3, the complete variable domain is EAGVAQSPRYKIIEKRQSVAFWCNPISGHATLYWYQQILGQGPKLLIQFQNNGVVDDSQLPKDRFSAERLKGVDSTLKIQPAKLEDSAVYLCASSREADTQYFGPGTRLTVL.

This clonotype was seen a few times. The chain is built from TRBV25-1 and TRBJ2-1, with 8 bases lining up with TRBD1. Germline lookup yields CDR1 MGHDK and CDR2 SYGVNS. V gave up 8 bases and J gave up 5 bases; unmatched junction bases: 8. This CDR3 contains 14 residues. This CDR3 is CASGKIRGHNEQFF. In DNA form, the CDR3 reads TGTGCCAGCGGCAAAATCAGGGGGCACAATGAGCAGTTCTTC.

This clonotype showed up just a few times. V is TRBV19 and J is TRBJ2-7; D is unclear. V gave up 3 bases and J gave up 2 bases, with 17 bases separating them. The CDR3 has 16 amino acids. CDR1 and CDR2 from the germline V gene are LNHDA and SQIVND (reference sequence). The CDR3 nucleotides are TGTGCCAGTAGTATTGGATCATTCAGGCCTCCCTACGAGCAGTACTTC. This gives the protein CASSIGSFRPPYEQYF.

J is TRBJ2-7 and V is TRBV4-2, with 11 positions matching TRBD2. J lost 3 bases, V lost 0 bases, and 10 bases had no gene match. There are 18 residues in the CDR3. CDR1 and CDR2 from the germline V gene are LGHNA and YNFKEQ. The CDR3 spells CASSQDLGTSGGFYEQYF. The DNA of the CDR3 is TGTGCCAGCAGCCAAGATCTTGGAACTAGCGGGGGCTTCTACGAGCAGTACTTC.

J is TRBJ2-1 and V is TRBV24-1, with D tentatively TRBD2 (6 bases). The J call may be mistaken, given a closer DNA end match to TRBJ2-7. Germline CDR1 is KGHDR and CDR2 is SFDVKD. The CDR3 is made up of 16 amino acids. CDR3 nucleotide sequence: TGTGCCACCAGTGAGCCCGGGACTCGCTCCTACAATGAGCAGTACTTC. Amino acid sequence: CATSEPGTRSYNEQYF.

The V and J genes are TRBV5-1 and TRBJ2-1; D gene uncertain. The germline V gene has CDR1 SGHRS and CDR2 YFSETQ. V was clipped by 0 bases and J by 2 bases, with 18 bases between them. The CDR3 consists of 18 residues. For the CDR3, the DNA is TGCGCCAGCAGCTTGGGCGGATCACGCCCCGGACCCTACAATGAGCAGTTCTTC. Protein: CASSLGGSRPGPYNEQFF.